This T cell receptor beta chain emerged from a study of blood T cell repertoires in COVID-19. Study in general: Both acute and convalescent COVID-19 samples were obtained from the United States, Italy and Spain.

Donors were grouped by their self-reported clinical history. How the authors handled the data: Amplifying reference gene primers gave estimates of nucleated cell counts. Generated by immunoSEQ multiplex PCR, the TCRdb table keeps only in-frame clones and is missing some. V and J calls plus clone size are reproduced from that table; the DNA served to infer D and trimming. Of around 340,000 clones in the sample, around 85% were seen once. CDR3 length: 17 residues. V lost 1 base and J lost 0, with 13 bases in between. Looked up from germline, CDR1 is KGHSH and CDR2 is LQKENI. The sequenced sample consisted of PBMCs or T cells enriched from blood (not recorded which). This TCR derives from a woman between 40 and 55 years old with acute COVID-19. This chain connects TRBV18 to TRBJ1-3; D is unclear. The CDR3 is CASSPLQAADSGNTIYF. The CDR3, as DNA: TGTGCCAGCTCACCACTGCAGGCTGCCGACTCTGGAAACACCATATATTTT.